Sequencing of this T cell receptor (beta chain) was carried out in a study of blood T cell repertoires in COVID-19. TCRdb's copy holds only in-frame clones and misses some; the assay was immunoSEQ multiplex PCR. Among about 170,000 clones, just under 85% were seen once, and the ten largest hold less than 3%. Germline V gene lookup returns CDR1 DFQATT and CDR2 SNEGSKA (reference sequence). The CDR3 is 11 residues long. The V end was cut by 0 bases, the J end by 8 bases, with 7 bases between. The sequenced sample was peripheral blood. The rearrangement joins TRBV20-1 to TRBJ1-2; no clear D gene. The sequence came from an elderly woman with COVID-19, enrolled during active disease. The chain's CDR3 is CSARDLGGYTF. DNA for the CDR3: TGCAGTGCTAGAGACCTCGGGGGCTACACCTTC.